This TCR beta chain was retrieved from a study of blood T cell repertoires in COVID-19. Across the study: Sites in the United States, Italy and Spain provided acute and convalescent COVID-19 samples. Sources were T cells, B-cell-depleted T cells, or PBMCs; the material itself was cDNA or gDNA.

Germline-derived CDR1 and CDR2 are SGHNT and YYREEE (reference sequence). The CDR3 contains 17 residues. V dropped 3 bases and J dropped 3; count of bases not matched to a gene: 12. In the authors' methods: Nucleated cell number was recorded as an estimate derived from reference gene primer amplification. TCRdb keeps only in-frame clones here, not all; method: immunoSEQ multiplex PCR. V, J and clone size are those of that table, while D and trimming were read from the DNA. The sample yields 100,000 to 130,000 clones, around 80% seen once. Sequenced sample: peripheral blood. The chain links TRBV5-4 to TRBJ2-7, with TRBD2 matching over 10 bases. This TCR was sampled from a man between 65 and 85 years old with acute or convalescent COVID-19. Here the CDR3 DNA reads TGTGCCAGCAGCTATGCTAGCGGGGGCGGAAATTTCTACGAGCAGTACTTC. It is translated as CASSYASGGGNFYEQYF.